The rows below give T cell receptor beta chains drawn from one sample of a study of blood T cell repertoires in COVID-19. The repertoire was sequenced with immunoSEQ multiplex PCR; TCRdb's copy has only in-frame clones and lacks some. Here the sample spans 150,000 to 180,000 clones, around 85% being singletons. The material sequenced was peripheral blood. The receptors here all came from a man in his fifties or sixties with COVID-19, enrolled during active disease. Both conserved end residues are part of each CDR3. The order of the fields is clone size, V gene, D gene, J gene, CDR3 length, CDR3 protein, CDR3 DNA. A D gene is named only where the DNA matches it firmly. Clone size is given for some rows only: seen once, a few or many times, or a class if the clone is expanded.

>NA|TRBV5-1|TRBD1|TRBJ2-1|14
CASIRTGGSNEQFF
TGCGCCAGCATCCGGACAGGGGGGTCCAATGAGCAGTTCTTC
>few|TRBV6-5|TRBD1|TRBJ2-7|15
CASSRPGTGPYEQYF
TGTGCCAGCAGTCGACCCGGGACAGGGCCCTACGAGCAGTACTTC
>NA|TRBV7-2|NA|TRBJ1-2|16
CASSLVGGQDPYGYTF
TGTGCCAGCAGCTTAGTGGGGGGGCAGGACCCGTATGGCTACACCTTC
>NA|TRBV5-5|NA|TRBJ1-4|14
CASSFRQTNEKLFF
TGTGCCAGCAGCTTTCGACAGACTAATGAAAAACTGTTTTTT
>NA|TRBV7-9|NA|TRBJ2-5|15
CASSLLPGIMETQYF
TGTGCCAGCAGCTTACTCCCAGGGATTATGGAGACCCAGTACTTC
>NA|TRBV7-2|TRBD1|TRBJ1-1|16
CASSEIGAGGSTEAFF
TGTGCCAGCAGCGAAATAGGGGCAGGGGGGTCGACTGAAGCTTTCTTT
>NA|TRBV28|TRBD1|TRBJ1-3|15
CASRRAGTEGNTIYF
TGTGCCAGCAGACGTGCGGGGACAGAAGGAAACACCATATATTTT
>NA|TRBV6-1|TRBD1|TRBJ1-6|15
CASSERQGLGSPLHF
TGTGCCAGCAGTGAGAGACAGGGATTGGGTTCACCCCTCCACTTT
>NA|TRBV11-2|TRBD1|TRBJ1-1|15
CASSQRGQLNTEAFF
TGTGCCAGCAGCCAAAGGGGACAGCTTAACACTGAAGCTTTCTTT
>few|TRBV27|NA|TRBJ1-6|15
CASSHGGAVRSPLHF
TGTGCCAGCAGCCATGGGGGGGCAGTGAGGTCACCCCTCCACTTT
>few|TRBV10-3|NA|TRBJ1-5|14
CAISEGQPNQPQHF
TGTGCCATCAGTGAGGGACAACCGAATCAGCCCCAGCATTTT
>few|TRBV7-2|NA|TRBJ1-5|17
CASSLVLRLIVNQPQHF
TGTGCCAGCAGTTTAGTTTTGAGGCTCATCGTCAATCAGCCCCAGCATTTT
>NA|TRBV7-9|NA|TRBJ2-5|11
CASSVQETQYF
TGTGCCAGCAGCGTACAAGAGACCCAGTACTTC
>NA|TRBV5-6|NA|TRBJ1-2|16
CASSTSGGILGYGYTF
TGTGCCAGCAGCACCTCAGGCGGGATCCTTGGCTATGGCTACACCTTC
>NA|TRBV7-9|NA|TRBJ1-2|15
CASSLTAGGAEGYTF
TGTGCCAGCAGCTTAACGGCGGGGGGGGCGGAGGGCTACACCTTC
>NA|TRBV2|TRBD1|TRBJ1-1|13
CASSNYRGTEAFF
TGTGCCAGCAGTAACTACAGGGGTACTGAAGCTTTCTTT
>NA|TRBV5-8|TRBD1|TRBJ1-2|18
CASSFLFRQGAPAYGYTF
TGTGCCAGCAGCTTTTTATTCCGACAGGGGGCCCCTGCCTATGGCTACACCTTC
>NA|TRBV6-5|TRBD1|TRBJ2-7|13
CASRRTGAYEQYF
TGTGCCAGCAGGCGGACAGGGGCCTACGAGCAGTACTTC
>few|TRBV19|TRBD2|TRBJ2-1|16
CASSPHRAGDRNEQFF
TGTGCCAGTAGTCCCCATAGAGCGGGAGATCGGAATGAGCAGTTCTTC
>few|TRBV5-1|NA|TRBJ1-4|15
CASSLGGTTNEKLFF
TGCGCCAGCAGCTTGGGCGGCACAACTAATGAAAAACTGTTTTTT
>NA|TRBV11-3|NA|TRBJ2-7|12
CASTTGSYEQYF
TGTGCCAGCACCACCGGCTCCTACGAGCAGTACTTC
>NA|TRBV24-1|NA|TRBJ2-7|14
CATSGSGTLYEQYF
TGTGCCACCAGTGGCTCCGGGACACTCTACGAGCAGTACTTC
>NA|TRBV7-7|NA|TRBJ2-7|15
CASNMGTHQTYEQYF
TGTGCTAGCAACATGGGGACACACCAAACCTACGAGCAGTACTTC
>NA|TRBV4-1|NA|TRBJ2-3|12
CASSQLGHTQYF
TGCGCCAGCAGCCAATTGGGGCATACGCAGTATTTT
>NA|TRBV7-9|NA|TRBJ2-2|15
CASSSKTANTGELFF
TGTGCCAGCAGCTCCAAGACAGCGAACACCGGGGAGCTGTTTTTT
>NA|TRBV4-1|NA|TRBJ1-2|13
CASSQEQGYGYTF
TGCGCCAGCAGCCAAGAACAGGGTTATGGCTACACCTTC
>NA|TRBV11-2|NA|TRBJ1-6|15
CASSRAGGFESPLHF
TGTGCCAGCAGCCGAGCGGGGGGTTTTGAATCACCCCTCCACTTT
>NA|TRBV6-5|NA|TRBJ1-4|15
CASRDGGFPNEKLFF
TGTGCCAGCAGGGACGGGGGGTTTCCTAATGAAAAACTGTTTTTT
>NA|TRBV28|NA|TRBJ1-4|15
CASGPGEFANEKLFF
TGTGCCAGCGGCCCCGGGGAATTCGCTAATGAAAAACTGTTTTTT
>NA|TRBV5-4|NA|TRBJ1-1|13
CASSLFRVTEAFF
TGTGCCAGCAGCTTGTTTCGAGTCACTGAAGCTTTCTTT
>NA|TRBV6-6|TRBD2|TRBJ2-1|15
CASSYPGLADNEQFF
TGTGCCAGCAGTTACCCGGGACTAGCGGACAATGAGCAGTTCTTC
>NA|TRBV6-5|NA|TRBJ1-1|14
CASSQDGGVTEAFF
TGTGCCAGCAGCCAGGACGGGGGGGTTACTGAAGCTTTCTTT
>NA|TRBV6-1|NA|TRBJ1-5|15
CASSEGLRGNQPQHF
TGTGCCAGCAGTGAGGGACTGAGGGGCAATCAGCCCCAGCATTTT
>NA|TRBV4-3|TRBD1|TRBJ1-2|15
CASSRNGQGTYGYTF
TGCGCCAGCAGCCGGAACGGACAGGGCACCTATGGCTACACCTTC
>once|TRBV5-5|TRBD1|TRBJ1-3|16
CASSLRQGASGNTIYF
TGTGCCAGCAGCTTGAGACAGGGAGCCTCTGGAAACACCATATATTTT
>NA|TRBV24-1|NA|TRBJ1-2|14
CATSDLAVNYGYTF
TGTGCCACCAGTGATTTAGCCGTAAACTATGGCTACACCTTC
>once|TRBV19|NA|TRBJ1-5|14
CASSTGASNQPQHF
TGTGCCAGTAGTACAGGGGCGAGCAATCAGCCCCAGCATTTT
>NA|TRBV11-2|TRBD2|TRBJ2-5|14
CASSLAGGSETQYF
TGTGCCAGCAGTCTAGCGGGAGGGTCTGAGACCCAGTACTTC
>NA|TRBV19|TRBD1|TRBJ2-1|14
CASRPPGQAYEQFF
TGTGCCAGTAGGCCCCCAGGACAGGCATATGAGCAGTTCTTC
>NA|TRBV30|NA|TRBJ1-2|15
CAWSDPGRATYGYTF
TGTGCCTGGAGTGACCCTGGCAGGGCCACCTATGGCTACACCTTC